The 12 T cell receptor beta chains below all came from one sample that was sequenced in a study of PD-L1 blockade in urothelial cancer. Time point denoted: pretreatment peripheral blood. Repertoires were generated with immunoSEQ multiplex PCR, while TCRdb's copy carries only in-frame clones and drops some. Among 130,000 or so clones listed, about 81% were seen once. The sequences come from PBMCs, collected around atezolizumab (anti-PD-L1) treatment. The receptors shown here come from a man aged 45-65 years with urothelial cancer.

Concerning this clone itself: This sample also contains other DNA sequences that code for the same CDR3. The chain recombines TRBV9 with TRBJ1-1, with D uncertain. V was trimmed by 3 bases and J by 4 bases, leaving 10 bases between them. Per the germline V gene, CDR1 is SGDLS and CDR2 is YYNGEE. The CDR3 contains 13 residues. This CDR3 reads CASSGIWATEAFF. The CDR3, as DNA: TGTGCCAGCAGCGGAATCTGGGCCACTGAAGCTTTCTTT.

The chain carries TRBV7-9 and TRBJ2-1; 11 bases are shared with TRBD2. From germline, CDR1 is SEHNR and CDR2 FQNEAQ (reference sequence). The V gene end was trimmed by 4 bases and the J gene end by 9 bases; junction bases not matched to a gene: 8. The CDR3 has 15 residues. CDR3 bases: TGTGCCAGCAGCTCCCAGACTAGCGGGAAGAGTGAGCAGTTCTTC. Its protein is CASSSQTSGKSEQFF. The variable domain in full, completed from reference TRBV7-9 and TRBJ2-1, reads DTGVSQNPRHKITKRGQNVTFRCDPISEHNRLYWYRQTLGQGPEFLTYFQNEAQLEKSRLLSDRFSAERPKGSFSTLEIQRTEQGDSAMYLCASSSQTSGKSEQFFGPGTRLTVL.

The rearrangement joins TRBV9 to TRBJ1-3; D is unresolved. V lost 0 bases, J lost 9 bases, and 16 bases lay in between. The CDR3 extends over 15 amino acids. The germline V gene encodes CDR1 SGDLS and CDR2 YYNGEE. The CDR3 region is CASSVDGLRGATIYF. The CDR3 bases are TGTGCCAGCAGCGTAGATGGGCTACGGGGAGCCACCATATATTTT. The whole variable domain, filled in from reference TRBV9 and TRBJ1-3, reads DSGVTQTPKHLITATGQRVTLRCSPRSGDLSVYWYQQSLDQGLQFLIQYYNGEERAKGNILERFSAQQFPDLHSELNLSSLELGDSALYFCASSVDGLRGATIYFGEGSWLTVV.

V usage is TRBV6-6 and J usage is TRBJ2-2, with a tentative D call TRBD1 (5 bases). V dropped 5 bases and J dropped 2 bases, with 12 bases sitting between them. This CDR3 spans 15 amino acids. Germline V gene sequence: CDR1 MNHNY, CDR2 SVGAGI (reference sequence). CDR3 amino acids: CASSPSRGNTGELFF. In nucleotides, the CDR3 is TGTGCCAGCAGTCCATCAAGGGGAAACACCGGGGAGCTGTTTTTT.

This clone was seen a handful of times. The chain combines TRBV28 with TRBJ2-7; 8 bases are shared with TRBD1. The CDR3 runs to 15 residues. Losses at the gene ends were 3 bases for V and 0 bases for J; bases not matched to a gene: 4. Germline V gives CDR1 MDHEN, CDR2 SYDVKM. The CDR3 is CASSLVTGDSYEQYF. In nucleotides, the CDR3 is TGTGCCAGCAGTTTGGTGACAGGGGACTCCTACGAGCAGTACTTC.

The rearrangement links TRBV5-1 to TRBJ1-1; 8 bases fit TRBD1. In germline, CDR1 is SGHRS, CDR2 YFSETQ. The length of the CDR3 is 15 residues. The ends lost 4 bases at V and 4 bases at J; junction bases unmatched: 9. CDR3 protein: CASSPLDRAGTEAFF. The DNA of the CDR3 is TGCGCCAGCAGCCCCTTGGACAGGGCCGGCACTGAAGCTTTCTTT. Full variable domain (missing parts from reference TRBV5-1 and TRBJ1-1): KAGVTQTPRYLIKTRGQQVTLSCSPISGHRSVSWYQQTPGQGLQFLFEYFSETQRNKGNFPGRFSGRQFSNSRSEMNVSTLELGDSALYLCASSPLDRAGTEAFFGQGTRLTVV.

The CDR3 DNA is TGTGCCAGCAGTGAATCGTTGGGGACAGGGATGGGCGAGCAGTACTTC. Its protein product is CASSESLGTGMGEQYF. The rearrangement uses TRBV25-1 and TRBJ2-7, with TRBD1 matching over 9 bases. This CDR3 contains 16 residues. Germline V lookup: CDR1 MGHDK, CDR2 SYGVNS. J gave up 6 bases and V 1 base, and 10 bases lay outside the gene matches.

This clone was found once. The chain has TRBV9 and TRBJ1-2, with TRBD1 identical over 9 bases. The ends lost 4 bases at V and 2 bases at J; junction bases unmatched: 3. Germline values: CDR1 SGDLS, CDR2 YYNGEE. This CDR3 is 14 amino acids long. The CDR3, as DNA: TGTGCCAGCAGCCCGGGGACAGGGAACTATGGCTACACCTTC. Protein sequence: CASSPGTGNYGYTF.

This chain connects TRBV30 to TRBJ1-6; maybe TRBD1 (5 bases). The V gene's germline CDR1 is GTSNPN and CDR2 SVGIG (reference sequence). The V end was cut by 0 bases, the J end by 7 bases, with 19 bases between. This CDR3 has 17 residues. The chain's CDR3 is CAWSVQAGRSLNSPLHF. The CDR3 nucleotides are TGTGCCTGGAGTGTACAGGCTGGCAGGTCTTTGAATTCACCCCTCCACTTT.

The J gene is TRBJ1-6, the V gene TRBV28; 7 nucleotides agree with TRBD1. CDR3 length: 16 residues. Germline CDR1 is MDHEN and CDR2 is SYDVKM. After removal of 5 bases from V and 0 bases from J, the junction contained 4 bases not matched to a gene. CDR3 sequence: CASSPDRSSYNSPLHF. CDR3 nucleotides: TGTGCCAGCAGTCCGGACAGGAGCTCCTATAATTCACCCCTCCACTTT.

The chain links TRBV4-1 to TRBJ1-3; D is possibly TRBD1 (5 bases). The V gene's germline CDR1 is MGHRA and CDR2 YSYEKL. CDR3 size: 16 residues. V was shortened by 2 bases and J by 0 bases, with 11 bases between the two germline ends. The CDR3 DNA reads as TGCGCCAGCAGCCAACAACAGGAAAGCTCTGGAAACACCATATATTTT. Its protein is CASSQQQESSGNTIYF.

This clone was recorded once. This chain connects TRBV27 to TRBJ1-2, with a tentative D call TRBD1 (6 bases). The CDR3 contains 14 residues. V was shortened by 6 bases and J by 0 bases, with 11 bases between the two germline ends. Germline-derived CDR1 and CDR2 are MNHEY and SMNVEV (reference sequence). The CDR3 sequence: CASRDSFSNYGYTF. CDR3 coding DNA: TGTGCCAGCAGGGACAGTTTCTCTAACTATGGCTACACCTTC.